This TCR beta chain was captured in a study of CD8+ T cells in alopecia areata. Indicated treatment: oral pan-JAK inhibitor, 5-10 mg twice daily. Collection of lesional scalp punch biopsies and peripheral blood was performed in alopecia areata patients. cDNA serving as the sequencing template came from extracted, reverse transcribed RNA. Measured with immunoSEQ multiplex PCR; TCRdb has only the in-frame clones, and not every one. The data hold more than 100,000 clones, with approximately 84% observed a single time. V lost 6 bases, J lost 5 bases, and 10 bases stayed unmatched. The CDR3 is made up of 14 amino acids. Germline loops: CDR1 GTSNPN, CDR2 SVGIG (reference sequence).

This specimen consisted of CD8+ T cells sorted from blood, obtained at approximately week 34, from a patient treated with tofacitinib. This chain uses TRBV30 with TRBJ2-1, with TRBD2 matching over 7 bases. This clonotype originated in a human donor with alopecia areata. The CDR3 loop reads CACPIAGGDNEQFF. For the CDR3, the DNA is TGTGCCTGCCCCATAGCGGGCGGCGACAATGAGCAGTTCTTC.